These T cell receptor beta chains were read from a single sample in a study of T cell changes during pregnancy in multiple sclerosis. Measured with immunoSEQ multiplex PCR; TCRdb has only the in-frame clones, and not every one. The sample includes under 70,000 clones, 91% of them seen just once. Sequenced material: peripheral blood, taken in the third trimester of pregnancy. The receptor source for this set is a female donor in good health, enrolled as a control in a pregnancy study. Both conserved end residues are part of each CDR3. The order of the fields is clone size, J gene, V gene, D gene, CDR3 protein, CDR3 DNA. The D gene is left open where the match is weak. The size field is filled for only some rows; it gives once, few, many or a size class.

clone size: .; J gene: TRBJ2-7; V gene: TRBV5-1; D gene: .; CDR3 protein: CASSFQQRYEQYF; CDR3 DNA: TGCGCCAGCAGCTTCCAACAACGCTACGAGCAGTACTTC
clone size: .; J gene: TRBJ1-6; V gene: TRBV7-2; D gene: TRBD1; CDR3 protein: CASSLGTGGYSPLHF; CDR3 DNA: TGTGCCAGCAGCTTAGGGACAGGGGGCTATTCACCCCTCCACTTT
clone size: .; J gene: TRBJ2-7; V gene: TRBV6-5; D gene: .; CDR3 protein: CASSYAGTYEQYF; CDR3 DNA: TGTGCCAGCAGTTACGCAGGGACCTACGAGCAGTACTTC
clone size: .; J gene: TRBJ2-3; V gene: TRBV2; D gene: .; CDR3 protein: CASSGANMGADTQYF; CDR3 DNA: TGTGCCAGCAGTGGGGCCAACATGGGTGCAGATACGCAGTATTTT
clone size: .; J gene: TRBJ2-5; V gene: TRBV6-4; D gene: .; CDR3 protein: CASRRQRQGGGETQYF; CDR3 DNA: TGTGCCAGCAGACGACAGAGGCAGGGAGGTGGGGAGACCCAGTACTTC
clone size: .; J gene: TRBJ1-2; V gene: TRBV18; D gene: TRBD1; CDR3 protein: CASSLRTDRGHDGYTF; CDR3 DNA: TGTGCCAGCTCCCTCCGGACGGACAGGGGGCACGATGGCTACACCTTC
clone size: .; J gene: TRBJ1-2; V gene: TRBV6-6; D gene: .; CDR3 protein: CASSFDTGNYGYTF; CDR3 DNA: TGTGCCAGCAGCTTTGACACCGGCAACTATGGCTACACCTTC
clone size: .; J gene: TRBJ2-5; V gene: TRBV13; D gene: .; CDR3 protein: CASSPQGHWGTQYF; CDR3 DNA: TGTGCCAGCAGCCCACAGGGACATTGGGGGACCCAGTACTTC
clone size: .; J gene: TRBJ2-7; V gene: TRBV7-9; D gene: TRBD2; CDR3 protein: CASSFRTSDEQYF; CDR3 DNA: TGTGCCAGCAGCTTCCGGACTAGTGACGAGCAGTACTTC
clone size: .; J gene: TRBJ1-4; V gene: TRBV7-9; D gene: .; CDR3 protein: CASSLQGQLFF; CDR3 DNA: TGTGCCAGCAGCTTGCAGGGGCAACTGTTTTTT
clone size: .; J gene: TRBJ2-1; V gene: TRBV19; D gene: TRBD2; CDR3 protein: CASSTPTSGGLNEQFF; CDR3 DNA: TGTGCCAGTAGTACTCCGACTAGCGGAGGCCTCAATGAGCAGTTCTTC
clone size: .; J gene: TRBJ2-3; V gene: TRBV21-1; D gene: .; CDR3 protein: CASGGDLIPDTQYF; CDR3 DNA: TGTGCCAGCGGGGGGGACCTCATCCCAGATACGCAGTATTTT
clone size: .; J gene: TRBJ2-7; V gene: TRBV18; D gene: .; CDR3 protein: CASSPQQGPSEQYF; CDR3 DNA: TGTGCCAGCTCACCCCAGCAGGGCCCCTCGGAGCAGTACTTC
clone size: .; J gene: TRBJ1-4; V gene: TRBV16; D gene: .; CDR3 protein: CASSQENIQTRTNEKLFF; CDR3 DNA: TGTGCCAGCAGCCAGGAGAACATCCAAACCCGAACTAATGAAAAACTGTTTTTT
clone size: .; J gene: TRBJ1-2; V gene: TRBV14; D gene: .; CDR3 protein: CASSQDRGGAEDGYTF; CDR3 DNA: TGTGCCAGCAGCCAAGATCGCGGGGGCGCAGAAGATGGCTACACCTTC
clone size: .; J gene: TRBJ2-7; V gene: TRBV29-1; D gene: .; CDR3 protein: CSVRGLRTYEQYF; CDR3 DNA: TGCAGCGTAAGGGGACTCCGGACCTACGAGCAGTACTTC
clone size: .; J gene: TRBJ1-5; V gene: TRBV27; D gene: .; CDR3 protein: CASSLIGGNQPQHF; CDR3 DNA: TGTGCCAGCAGCCTCATCGGGGGGAATCAGCCCCAGCATTTT
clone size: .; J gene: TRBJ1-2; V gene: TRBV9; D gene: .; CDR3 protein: CASSVVTGSNGYTF; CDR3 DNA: TGTGCCAGCAGCGTAGTCACAGGGTCGAATGGCTACACCTTC
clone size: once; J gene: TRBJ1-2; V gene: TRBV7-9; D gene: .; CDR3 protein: CASSVAVFRGYTF; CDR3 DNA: TGTGCCAGCAGCGTAGCGGTTTTTCGGGGCTACACCTTC
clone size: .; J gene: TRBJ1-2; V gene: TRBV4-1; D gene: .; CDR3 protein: CASNLTGQGLESNPLNYGYTF; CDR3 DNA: TGCGCCAGCAACCTAACCGGGCAGGGACTCGAATCGAACCCCCTTAACTATGGCTACACCTTC
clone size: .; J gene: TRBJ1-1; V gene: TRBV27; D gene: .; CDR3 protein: CASRDYTEAFF; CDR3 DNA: TGTGCCAGCAGAGACTATACTGAAGCTTTCTTT
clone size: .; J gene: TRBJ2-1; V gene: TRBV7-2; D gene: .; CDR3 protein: CASSSGGYNEQFF; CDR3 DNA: TGTGCCAGCAGCTCCGGGGGCTACAATGAGCAGTTCTTC